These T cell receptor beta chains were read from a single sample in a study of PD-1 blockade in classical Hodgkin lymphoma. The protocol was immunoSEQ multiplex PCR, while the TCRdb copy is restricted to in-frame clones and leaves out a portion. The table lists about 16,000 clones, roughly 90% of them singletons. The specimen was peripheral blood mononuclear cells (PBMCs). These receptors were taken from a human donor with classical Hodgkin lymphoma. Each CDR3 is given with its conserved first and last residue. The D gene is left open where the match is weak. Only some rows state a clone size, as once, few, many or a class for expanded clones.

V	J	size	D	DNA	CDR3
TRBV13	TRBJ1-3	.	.	TGTGCCAGCAGCTCCTCCGACTCTGGAAACACCATATATTTT	CASSSSDSGNTIYF
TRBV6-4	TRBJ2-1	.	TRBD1	TGTGCCAGCAGTGACACGGGACAGGGGGGTAATGAGCAGTTCTTC	CASSDTGQGGNEQFF
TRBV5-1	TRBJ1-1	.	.	TGCGCCAGCAGCTCGCTGGGGGCCACTGAAGCTTTCTTT	CASSSLGATEAFF
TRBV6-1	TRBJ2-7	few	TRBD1	TGTGCGACCGGGACAGGGGTTTACGAGCAGTACTTC	CATGTGVYEQYF
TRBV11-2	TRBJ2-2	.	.	TGTGCCAGCAGCCCCTCAGGGGTTAACACCGGGGAGCTGTTTTTT	CASSPSGVNTGELFF
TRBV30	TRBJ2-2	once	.	TGTGCCTGGAACGACAGATCGAACACCGGGGAGCTGTTTTTT	CAWNDRSNTGELFF
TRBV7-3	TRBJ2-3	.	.	TGTGCCAGCAGCCCCAGGGGGCGGGAGACCACAGATACGCAGTATTTT	CASSPRGRETTDTQYF
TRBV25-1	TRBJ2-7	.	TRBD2	TGTGCCAGCAGTGAAGGGACTAGCGGCTCCTACGAGCAGTACTTC	CASSEGTSGSYEQYF
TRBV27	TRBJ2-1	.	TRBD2	TGTGCCAGCAGTCTCCGACTAGCGGGAGGATTCTTCAATGAGCAGTTCTTC	CASSLRLAGGFFNEQFF
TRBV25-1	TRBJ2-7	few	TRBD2	TGTGCCAGCAGTGCGGAAGCGGGAGGGATCGGCGAGCAGTACTTC	CASSAEAGGIGEQYF
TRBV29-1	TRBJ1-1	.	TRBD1	TGCAGCGTTATGGGACAGATAAACACTGAAGCTTTCTTT	CSVMGQINTEAFF
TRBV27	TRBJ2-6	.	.	TGTGCCAGCAGTACACCGGGACAACTCTCTGGGGCCAACGTCCTGACTTTC	CASSTPGQLSGANVLTF
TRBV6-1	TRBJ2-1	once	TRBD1	TGTGCCAGCAGGGGGACAGGGTTGAACAATGAGCAGTTCTTC	CASRGTGLNNEQFF
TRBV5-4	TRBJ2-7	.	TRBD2	TGTGCCAGCAGCCTAGGGAGGAGCGGGAGGGACGAGCAGTACTTC	CASSLGRSGRDEQYF
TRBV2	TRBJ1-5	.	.	TGTGCCAGCACGGCTCTTAGCAATCAGCCCCAGCATTTT	CASTALSNQPQHF
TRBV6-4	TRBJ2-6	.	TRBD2	TGTGCCAGCAGTGACTCGGTAGCGGGAGGTTGCGGGGCCAACGTCCTGACTTTC	CASSDSVAGGCGANVLTF
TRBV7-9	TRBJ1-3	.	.	TGTGCCAGCAGCTTAGCTATGGGGCTTGGAAACACCATATATTTT	CASSLAMGLGNTIYF
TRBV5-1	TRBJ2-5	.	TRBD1	TGCGCCAGCAGCTTGGGCAGGGGGCAGGGGACCCAGTACTTC	CASSLGRGQGTQYF
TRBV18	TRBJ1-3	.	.	TGTGCCAGCTCACCAGGTCGGCAGGGTGGAAACACCATATATTTT	CASSPGRQGGNTIYF
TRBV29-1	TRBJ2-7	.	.	TGCAGCGTTTCCCCTGGGACCTACGAGCAGTACTTC	CSVSPGTYEQYF
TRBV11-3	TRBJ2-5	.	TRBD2	TGTGCCAGCAGCTTAACAGCGGGAGTACAAGAGACCCAGTACTTC	CASSLTAGVQETQYF
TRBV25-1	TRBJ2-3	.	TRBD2	TGTGCCAGCAGTGGCTCACTAGCGGGGGCCACAGATACGCAGTATTTT	CASSGSLAGATDTQYF
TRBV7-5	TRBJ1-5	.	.	TGTGTCAGAAGCTTAGCAGGGGAGAATCAGCCCCAGCATTTT	CVRSLAGENQPQHF
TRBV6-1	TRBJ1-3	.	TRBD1	TGTGCCAGCAGTGTGGGGACAGCATTAGCCTCTGGAAACACCATATATTTT	CASSVGTALASGNTIYF
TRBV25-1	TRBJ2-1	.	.	TGTGCCAGCACTAACCCCAGGGACACGCAGTTCTTC	CASTNPRDTQFF
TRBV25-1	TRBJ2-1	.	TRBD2	TGTGCCAGCAGTCCCGGGACTAGCGGTGGTCATGAGCAGTTCTTC	CASSPGTSGGHEQFF
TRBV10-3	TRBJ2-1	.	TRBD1	TGTGCCATCAGTGAGGAGGGGACAGTCTACAATGAGCAGTTCTTC	CAISEEGTVYNEQFF
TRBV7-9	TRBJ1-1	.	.	TGTGCCAGCAGCCTAGCAGCCGGGAGGGAGACTGAAGCTTTCTTT	CASSLAAGRETEAFF
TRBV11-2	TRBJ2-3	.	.	TGTGCCAGCAGAACTAACACAGATACGCAGTATTTT	CASRTNTDTQYF
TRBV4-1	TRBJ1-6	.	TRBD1	TGCGCCAGCAGCCAAGATGGGGACAGGAAAATTCATTTCTTCCACTTT	CASSQDGDRKIHFFHF
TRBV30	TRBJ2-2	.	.	TGTGCCTGGAATGGGCAGACGAACACCGGGGAGCTGTTTTTT	CAWNGQTNTGELFF
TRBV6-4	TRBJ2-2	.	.	TGTGCCAGCAGTGACCTCGGAGGGTCCGGGGAGCTGTTTTTT	CASSDLGGSGELFF
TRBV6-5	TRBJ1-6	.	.	TGTGCCAGCAGGTTACAGGGAGCGCCACCCCTCCACTTT	CASRLQGAPPLHF
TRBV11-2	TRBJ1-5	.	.	TGTGCCAGCAGCTTAAACGGGAATAGCAATCAGCCCCAGCATTTT	CASSLNGNSNQPQHF
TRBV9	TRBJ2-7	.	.	TGTGCCAGCAGCGTAGGAGGTGGACAGTACTACGAGCAGTACTTC	CASSVGGGQYYEQYF
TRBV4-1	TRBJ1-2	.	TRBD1	TGCGCCAGCAGCCAAGCACAGGGGGCATCGGCAGGCTACACCTTC	CASSQAQGASAGYTF
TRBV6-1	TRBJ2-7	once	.	TGTGCCAGCAGTGAAAAGGTCAGGCCGGTCGAGCAGTACTTC	CASSEKVRPVEQYF
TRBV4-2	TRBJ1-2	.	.	TGTGCCAGCAGCCGCAAGGGGATGACAGCGGATACCGAGTATGGAGGCTACACCTTC	CASSRKGMTADTEYGGYTF
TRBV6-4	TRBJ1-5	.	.	TGTGCCAGCAGTGACTTCTCACCCGAGGGTCATCAGCCCCAGCATTTT	CASSDFSPEGHQPQHF
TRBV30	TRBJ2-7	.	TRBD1	TGTGCCTGGGGGACAGGGCCCTACGAGCAGTACTTC	CAWGTGPYEQYF
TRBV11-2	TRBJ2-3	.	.	TGTGCCAGCAGCTTAGAGACGGGGCGGGGGCGCACAGATACGCAGTATTTT	CASSLETGRGRTDTQYF
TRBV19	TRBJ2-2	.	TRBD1	TGTGCCAGTAGCCCAAGGACAGGTCGAACCGGGGAGCTGTTTTTT	CASSPRTGRTGELFF
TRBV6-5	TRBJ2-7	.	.	TGTGCCAGCAGTAGGACTATAGGCGAGCAGTACTTC	CASSRTIGEQYF
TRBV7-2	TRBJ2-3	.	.	TGTGCCAGCAGCTTAGCCTGGGGGGTAATGGGAGATACGCAGTATTTT	CASSLAWGVMGDTQYF
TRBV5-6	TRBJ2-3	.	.	TGTGCCAGCAGCTCCACCCGTGGCCGTACCACAGATACGCAGTATTTT	CASSSTRGRTTDTQYF
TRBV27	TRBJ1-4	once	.	TGTGCCAGCAGTTTATTGCCGCCTCCGACTAATGAAAAACTGTTTTTT	CASSLLPPPTNEKLFF
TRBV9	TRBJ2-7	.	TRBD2	TGTGCCAGCAGCCCCAACCCACTAGCGGGCATGGAGCAGTACTTC	CASSPNPLAGMEQYF
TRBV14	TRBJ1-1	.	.	TGTGCCAGCAGCCAAGATCTTCAGGGGCCTTCCACTGAAGCTTTCTTT	CASSQDLQGPSTEAFF
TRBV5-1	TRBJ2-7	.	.	TGCGCCAGCAGCTTGGTTGGCTCCTACGAGCAGTACTTC	CASSLVGSYEQYF
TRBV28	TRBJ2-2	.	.	TGTGCCAGCAGTTTAACCGCCGGGGAGCTGTTTTTT	CASSLTAGELFF
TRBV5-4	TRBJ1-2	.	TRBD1	TGTGCCAGCAGGAAGACAGGGGTCGTTCCTAATTCGTTTGGTGGCTACACCTTC	CASRKTGVVPNSFGGYTF
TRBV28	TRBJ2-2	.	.	TGTGCCAGCCGTAGAGCGACCGGGGAGCTGTTTTTT	CASRRATGELFF
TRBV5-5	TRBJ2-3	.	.	TGTGCCAGCAGCTTGGAGTCTAGCACAGATACGCAGTATTTT	CASSLESSTDTQYF
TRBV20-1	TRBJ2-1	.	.	TGCAGTGCCTTCTCGGGGAATGAGCAGTTCTTC	CSAFSGNEQFF
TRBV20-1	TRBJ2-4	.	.	TGCAGTGCTAGGTTGGGGAACATTCAGTACTTC	CSARLGNIQYF
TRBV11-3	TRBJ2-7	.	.	TGTGCCAGCAATTATGGGTCCGAGCAGTACTTC	CASNYGSEQYF
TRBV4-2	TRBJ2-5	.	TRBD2	TGTGCCAGCAGCCCGGGGACTAGCGAAGAGACCCAGTACTTC	CASSPGTSEETQYF
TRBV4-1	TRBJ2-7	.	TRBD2	TGCGCCAGCAGCCACCCCGGCGGGAGACGGTCCTACGAGCAGTACTTC	CASSHPGGRRSYEQYF
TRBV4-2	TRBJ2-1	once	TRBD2	TGTGCCAGCAGCCAAGAAGCCGGGACTAGCGTTTACAATGAGCAGTTCTTC	CASSQEAGTSVYNEQFF
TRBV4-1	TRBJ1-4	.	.	TGCGCCAGCAGCCCCCGGGGGGGGAGTGAAAAACTGTTTTTT	CASSPRGGSEKLFF